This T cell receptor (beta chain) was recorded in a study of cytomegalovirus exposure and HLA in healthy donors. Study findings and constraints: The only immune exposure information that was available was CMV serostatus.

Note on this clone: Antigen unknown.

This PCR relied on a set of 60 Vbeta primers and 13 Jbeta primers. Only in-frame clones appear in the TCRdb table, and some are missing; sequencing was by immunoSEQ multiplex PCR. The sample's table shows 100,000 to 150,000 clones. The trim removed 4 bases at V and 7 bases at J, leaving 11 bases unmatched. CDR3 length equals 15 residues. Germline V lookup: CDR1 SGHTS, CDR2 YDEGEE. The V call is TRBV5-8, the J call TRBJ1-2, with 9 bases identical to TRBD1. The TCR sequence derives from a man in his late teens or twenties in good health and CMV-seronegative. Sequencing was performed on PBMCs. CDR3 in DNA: TGTGCCAGCAGCCCGAGCGGACAGGGGACCGGTGGCTACACCTTC. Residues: CASSPSGQGTGGYTF. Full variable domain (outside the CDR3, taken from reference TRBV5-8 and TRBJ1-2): EAGVTQSPTHLIKTRGQQATLRCSPISGHTSVYWYQQALGLGLQFLLWYDEGEERNRGNFPPRFSGRQFPNYSSELNVNALELEDSALYLCASSPSGQGTGGYTFGSGTRLTVV.